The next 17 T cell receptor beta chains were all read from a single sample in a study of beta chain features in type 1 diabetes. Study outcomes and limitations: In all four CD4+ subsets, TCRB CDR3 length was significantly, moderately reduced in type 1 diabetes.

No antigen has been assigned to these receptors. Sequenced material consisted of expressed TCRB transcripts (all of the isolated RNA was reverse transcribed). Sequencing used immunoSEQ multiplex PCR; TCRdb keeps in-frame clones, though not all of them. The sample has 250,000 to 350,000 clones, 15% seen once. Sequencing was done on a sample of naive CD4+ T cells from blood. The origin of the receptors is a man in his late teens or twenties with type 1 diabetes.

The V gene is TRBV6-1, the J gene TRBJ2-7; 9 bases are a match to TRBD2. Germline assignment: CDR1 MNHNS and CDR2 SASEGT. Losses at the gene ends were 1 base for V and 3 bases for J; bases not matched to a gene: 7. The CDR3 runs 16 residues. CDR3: CASSEVTGLAIYEQYF. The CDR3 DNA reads TGTGCCAGCAGTGAAGTAACTGGACTAGCGATCTACGAGCAGTACTTC.

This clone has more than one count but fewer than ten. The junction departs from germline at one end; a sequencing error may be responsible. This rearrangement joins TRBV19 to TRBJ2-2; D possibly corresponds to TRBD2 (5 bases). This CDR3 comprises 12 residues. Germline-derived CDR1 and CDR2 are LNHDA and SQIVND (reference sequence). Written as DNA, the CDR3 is TGTGTCAGTAGTAATGGAGGAGGGGAGCTGTTTTTT. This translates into CVSSNGGGELFF.

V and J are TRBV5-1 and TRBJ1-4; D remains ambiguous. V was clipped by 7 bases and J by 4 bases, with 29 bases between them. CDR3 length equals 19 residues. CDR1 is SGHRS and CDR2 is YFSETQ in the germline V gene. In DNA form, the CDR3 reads TGCGCCAGCGCAAGATTGCCGTTCTACACGCGGGCCGTTAATGAAAAACTGTTTTTT. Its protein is CASARLPFYTRAVNEKLFF. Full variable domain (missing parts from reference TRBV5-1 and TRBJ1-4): KAGVTQTPRYLIKTRGQQVTLSCSPISGHRSVSWYQQTPGQGLQFLFEYFSETQRNKGNFPGRFSGRQFSNSRSEMNVSTLELGDSALYLCASARLPFYTRAVNEKLFFGSGTQLSVL.

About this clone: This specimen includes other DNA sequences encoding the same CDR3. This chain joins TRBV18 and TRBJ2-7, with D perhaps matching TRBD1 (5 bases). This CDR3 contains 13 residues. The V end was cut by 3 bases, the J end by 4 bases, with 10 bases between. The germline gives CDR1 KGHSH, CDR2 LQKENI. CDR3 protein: CASSPQGRYEQYF. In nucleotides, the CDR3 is TGTGCCAGCTCACCCCAGGGTCGATACGAGCAGTACTTC.

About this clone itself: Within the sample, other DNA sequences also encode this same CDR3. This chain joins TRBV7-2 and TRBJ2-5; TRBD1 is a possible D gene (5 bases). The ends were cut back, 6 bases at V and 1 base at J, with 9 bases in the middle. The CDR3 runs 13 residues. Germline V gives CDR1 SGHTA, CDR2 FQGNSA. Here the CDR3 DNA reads TGTGCCAGCAGTCCAAGGGGCCAAGAGACCCAGTACTTC. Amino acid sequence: CASSPRGQETQYF.

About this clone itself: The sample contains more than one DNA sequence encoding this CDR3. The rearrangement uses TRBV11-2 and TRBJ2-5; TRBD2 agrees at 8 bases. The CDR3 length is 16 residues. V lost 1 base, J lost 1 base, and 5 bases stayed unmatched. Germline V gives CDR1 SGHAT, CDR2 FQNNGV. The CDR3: CASSLGLAGGQETQYF. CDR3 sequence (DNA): TGTGCCAGCAGCTTAGGGCTAGCGGGCGGCCAAGAGACCCAGTACTTC.

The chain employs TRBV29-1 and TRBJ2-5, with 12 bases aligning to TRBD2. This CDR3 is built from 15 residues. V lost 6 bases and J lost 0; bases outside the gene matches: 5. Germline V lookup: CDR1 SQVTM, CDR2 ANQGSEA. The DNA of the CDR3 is TGCAGCGTCACTACTAGCGGGGGGTACCAAGAGACCCAGTACTTC. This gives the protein CSVTTSGGYQETQYF.

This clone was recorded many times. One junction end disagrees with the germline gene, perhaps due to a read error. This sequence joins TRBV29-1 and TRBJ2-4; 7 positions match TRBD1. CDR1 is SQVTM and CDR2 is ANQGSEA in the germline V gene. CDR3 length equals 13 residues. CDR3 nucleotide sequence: TGCAGCGTTGCCGCGACGGTCCCCGGGACAGAGAACTTC. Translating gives CSVAATVPGTENF.

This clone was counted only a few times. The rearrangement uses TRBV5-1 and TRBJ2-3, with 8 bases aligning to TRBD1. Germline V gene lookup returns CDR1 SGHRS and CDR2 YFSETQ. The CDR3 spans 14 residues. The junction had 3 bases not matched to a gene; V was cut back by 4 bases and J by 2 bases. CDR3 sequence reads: CASSPGGDTDTQYF. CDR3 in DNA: TGCGCCAGCAGCCCAGGGGGCGACACAGATACGCAGTATTTT.

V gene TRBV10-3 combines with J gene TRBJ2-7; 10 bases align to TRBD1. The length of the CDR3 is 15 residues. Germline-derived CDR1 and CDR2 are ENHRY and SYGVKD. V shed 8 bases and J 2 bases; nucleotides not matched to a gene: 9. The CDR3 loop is CAIGPGTGVTYEQYF. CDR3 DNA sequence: TGTGCCATCGGACCCGGGACAGGGGTGACCTACGAGCAGTACTTC.

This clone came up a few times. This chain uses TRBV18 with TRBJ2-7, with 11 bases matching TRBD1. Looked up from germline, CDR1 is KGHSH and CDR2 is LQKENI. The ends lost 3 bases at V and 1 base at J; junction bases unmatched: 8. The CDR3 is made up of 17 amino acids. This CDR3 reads CASSPRAGTGGSYEQYF. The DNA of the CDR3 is TGTGCCAGCTCACCCCGGGCCGGGACAGGGGGGTCCTACGAGCAGTACTTC.

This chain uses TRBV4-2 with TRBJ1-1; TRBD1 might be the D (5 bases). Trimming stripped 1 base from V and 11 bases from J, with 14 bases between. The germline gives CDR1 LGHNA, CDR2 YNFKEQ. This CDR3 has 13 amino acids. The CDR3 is CASSQVREVGAFF. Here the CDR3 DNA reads TGTGCCAGCAGCCAAGTCAGGGAAGTGGGGGCTTTCTTT.

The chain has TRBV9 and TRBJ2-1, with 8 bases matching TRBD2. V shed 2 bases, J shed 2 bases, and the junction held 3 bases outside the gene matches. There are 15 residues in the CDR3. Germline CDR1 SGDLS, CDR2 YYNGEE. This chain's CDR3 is CASSVSGDTYNEQFF. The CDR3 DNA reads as TGTGCCAGCAGCGTTAGCGGGGATACCTACAATGAGCAGTTCTTC.

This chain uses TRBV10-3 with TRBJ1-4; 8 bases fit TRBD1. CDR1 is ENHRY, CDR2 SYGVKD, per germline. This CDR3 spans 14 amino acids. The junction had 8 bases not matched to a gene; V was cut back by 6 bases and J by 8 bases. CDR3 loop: CAIRPDRGGEKLFF. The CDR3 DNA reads TGTGCCATCAGACCTGACAGGGGCGGGGAAAAACTGTTTTTT.

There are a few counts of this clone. The chain's CDR3 is CASSSEETQYF. The CDR3 bases are TGTGCCAGCAGTTCCGAAGAGACCCAGTACTTC. The genes are TRBV6-6 and TRBJ2-5; D is ambiguous. The V end lost 4 bases, the J end lost 3 bases, and 3 bases lay between the germline ends. This CDR3 comprises 11 residues. Germline values: CDR1 MNHNY, CDR2 SVGAGI (reference sequence).

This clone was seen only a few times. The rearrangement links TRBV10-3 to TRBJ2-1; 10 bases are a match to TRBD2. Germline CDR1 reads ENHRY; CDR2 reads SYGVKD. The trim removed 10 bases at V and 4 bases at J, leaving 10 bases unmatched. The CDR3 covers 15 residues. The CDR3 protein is CATNDGLAVYNEQFF. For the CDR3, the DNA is TGTGCCACCAATGACGGACTAGCGGTATACAATGAGCAGTTCTTC.

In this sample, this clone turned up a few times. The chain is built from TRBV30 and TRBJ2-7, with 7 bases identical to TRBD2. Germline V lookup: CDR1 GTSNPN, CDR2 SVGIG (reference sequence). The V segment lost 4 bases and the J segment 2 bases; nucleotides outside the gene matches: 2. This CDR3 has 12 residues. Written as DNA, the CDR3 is TGTGCCTGGAACGGGGGGACCTACGAGCAGTACTTC. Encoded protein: CAWNGGTYEQYF.